This T cell receptor beta chain is drawn from a study of cytomegalovirus exposure and HLA in healthy donors. Study-wide results and limits: Within the data, a cluster of highly shared sequence variants was likely a sequencing artifact.

Germline lookup yields CDR1 SGHAT and CDR2 FQNNGV. The CDR3 has 14 residues. Trimming took 5 bases from V and 4 from J, leaving 15 bases between them. Comment on this clone: The antigen is not known.

Use of 60 Vbeta and 13 Jbeta primers characterized the PCR. Clones were read by immunoSEQ multiplex PCR, and TCRdb kept only the in-frame ones, dropping some. The sample lists more than 150,000 clones, more than 75% occurring once. The J gene is TRBJ2-7, the V gene TRBV11-2; no firm D call. The TCR was taken from a girl less than two years old in good health and CMV-seronegative. Sequencing input: PBMCs. The CDR3 region is CASSPSQRPYEQYF. CDR3 coding DNA: TGTGCCAGCAGCCCCTCCCAGCGACCATACGAGCAGTACTTC. The complete variable domain, with remaining parts taken from reference TRBV11-2 and TRBJ2-7, reads EAGVAQSPRYKIIEKRQSVAFWCNPISGHATLYWYQQILGQGPKLLIQFQNNGVVDDSQLPKDRFSAERLKGVDSTLKIQPAKLEDSAVYLCASSPSQRPYEQYFGPGTRLTVT.